These 18 T cell receptor beta chains were all obtained from the same sample, sequenced in a study (dated by TCRdb to the mid-2010s). Libraries came from RT-PCR. Sequencing instrument: Illumina MiSeq. TCRdb trimmed public reads at Q25 via fastp, called clones via MiXCR and kept in-frame beta chains. Rows matching on CDR3 protein sequence are summarized as one entry with the most common DNA and genes. The sample data list 650,000 to 800,000 distinct CDR3 sequences, and 12% to 15% of these were observed just once. The ten top clones hold about 3.9% of the sample. The sample consisted of memory CD4+ T cells from blood. The origin of the receptors is a female donor in good health, serving as a healthy control.

The rearrangement links TRBV2 to TRBJ2-3; D may correspond to TRBD1 or TRBD2 (5 bases each). V was shortened by 8 bases and J by 0 bases, with 12 bases between the two germline ends. This CDR3 is built from 14 residues. CDR1 SNHLY and CDR2 FYNNEI come from the germline V gene. CDR3 sequence: CASSGTSSTDTQYF. The CDR3 DNA reads TGTGCCAGCTCTGGGACGTCTAGCACAGATACGCAGTATTTT.

This clonotype was counted a few times. The V gene is TRBV7-7, the J gene TRBJ2-2; D not certain. Germline lookup yields CDR1 SSHAT and CDR2 FNYEAQ (reference sequence). V lost 5 bases and J 1 base, leaving 8 bases between the germline ends. CDR3 length: 14 residues. CDR3 bases: TGTGCCAGCAGCCAAAATAGGAACACCGGGGAGCTGTTTTTT. It encodes CASSQNRNTGELFF. The whole variable domain, remainder taken from reference TRBV7-7 and TRBJ2-2, is GAGVSQSPRYKVTKRGQDVTLRCDPISSHATLYWYQQALGQGPEFLTYFNYEAQPDKSGLPSDRFSAERPEGSISTLTIQRTEQRDSAMYRCASSQNRNTGELFFGEGSRLTVL.

The chain carries TRBV7-9 and TRBJ1-1; D perhaps matches TRBD1 (5 bases). Germline CDR1 reads SEHNR; CDR2 reads FQNEAQ (reference sequence). Trimming stripped 3 bases from V and 3 bases from J, with 11 bases between. The CDR3 runs 14 residues. CDR3 DNA sequence: TGTGCCAGCAGCTTGGGGGGTTTGTACACTGAAGCTTTCTTT. Encoded protein: CASSLGGLYTEAFF.

This chain links TRBV6-1 with TRBJ1-6, with D maybe TRBD1 (5 bases). The germline V gene encodes CDR1 MNHNS and CDR2 SASEGT. This CDR3 contains 15 residues. The V gene lost 5 bases and the J gene lost 9 bases, with 17 bases spanning the gap. CDR3 DNA sequence: TGTGCCAGCAGTCCTTGGGCAGGGCCGGTTTCACCCCTCCACTTT. This encodes CASSPWAGPVSPLHF.

The rearrangement uses TRBV5-1 and TRBJ2-1; D unresolved. Germline V gene data show CDR1 as SGHRS and CDR2 as YFSETQ. V was cut by 0 bases and J by 5 bases, with 6 bases left in between. The CDR3 consists of 13 residues. CDR3 residues: CASSLAPDNEQFF. Written as DNA, the CDR3 is TGCGCCAGCAGCTTGGCACCCGACAATGAGCAGTTCTTC.

The chain combines TRBV5-4 with TRBJ1-5; D uncertain. CDR1 SGHNT and CDR2 YYREEE come from the germline V gene (reference sequence). The CDR3 spans 14 residues. V was clipped by 4 bases and J by 1 base, with 9 bases between them. CDR3 loop: CASSPDPSNQPQHF. Here the CDR3 DNA reads TGTGCCAGCAGCCCGGACCCCAGCAATCAGCCCCAGCATTTT. Supplemented by reference TRBV5-4 and TRBJ1-5, the full variable domain reads ETGVTQSPTHLIKTRGQQVTLRCSSQSGHNTVSWYQQALGQGPQFIFQYYREEENGRGNFPPRFSGLQFPNYSSELNVNALELDDSALYLCASSPDPSNQPQHFGDGTRLSIL.

This chain connects TRBV20-1 to TRBJ2-3, with 10 bases fitting TRBD2. This CDR3 spans 15 amino acids. CDR1 DFQATT and CDR2 SNEGSKA come from the germline V gene (reference sequence). CDR3 bases: TGCAGCAGATCCCGACTAGCGGGTTTAATAGATACGCAGTATTTT. Protein: CSRSRLAGLIDTQYF.

Many counts were recorded for this clonotype. The chain is built from TRBV4-1 and TRBJ1-5; TRBD1 is a possible D gene (5 bases). V was cut by 1 base and J by 6 bases, with 10 bases left in between. This CDR3 spans 14 amino acids. Germline V gives CDR1 MGHRA, CDR2 YSYEKL. Written as DNA, the CDR3 is TGCGCCAGCAGCCAAGTACGGGGGACTCAGCCCCAGCATTTT. This sequence encodes CASSQVRGTQPQHF.

The CDR3 protein is CASSQSLGSLAGYTF. CDR3 nucleotides: TGTGCCAGCAGCCAAAGTCTGGGGTCCCTGGCCGGCTACACCTTC. The gene calls are TRBV3-1 and TRBJ1-2, with no clear D. The germline V gene has CDR1 LGHDT and CDR2 YNNKEL (reference sequence). The CDR3 spans 15 residues. Deletions cut 2 bases from V and 8 bases from J, with 18 bases between.

This chain uses TRBV5-4 with TRBJ2-5; 12 positions match TRBD2. V shed 4 bases and J 1 base; nucleotides not matched to a gene: 5. The CDR3 covers 16 residues. The V gene's germline CDR1 is SGHNT and CDR2 YYREEE (reference sequence). The CDR3 spells CASSPRTSGIQETQYF. The CDR3 DNA sequence: TGTGCCAGCAGCCCCCGGACTAGCGGGATCCAAGAGACCCAGTACTTC.

This clonotype was picked up a small number of times. The chain recombines TRBV28 with TRBJ1-2; 7 nucleotides match TRBD1. There are 14 residues in the CDR3. Germline CDR1 reads MDHEN; CDR2 reads SYDVKM. Losses at the gene ends were 8 bases for V and 8 bases for J; bases not matched to a gene: 14. The CDR3 DNA sequence: TGTGCCAGCCTCGGCGGGACAGCCGCTTGGGGCTACACCTTC. This gives the protein CASLGGTAAWGYTF.

This clonotype occurred many times. This chain links TRBV5-1 with TRBJ2-1; D may match TRBD1 or TRBD2 (5 bases each). The ends were cut back, 0 bases at V and 9 bases at J, with 16 bases in the middle. The CDR3 contains 15 residues. Germline assignment: CDR1 SGHRS and CDR2 YFSETQ. CDR3 amino acids: CASSLAGTIGGEQFF. DNA for the CDR3: TGCGCCAGCAGCTTGGCGGGGACGATTGGGGGTGAGCAGTTCTTC. Complete variable domain (other parts from reference TRBV5-1 and TRBJ2-1): KAGVTQTPRYLIKTRGQQVTLSCSPISGHRSVSWYQQTPGQGLQFLFEYFSETQRNKGNFPGRFSGRQFSNSRSEMNVSTLELGDSALYLCASSLAGTIGGEQFFGPGTRLTVL.

This clonotype has more than one count but fewer than ten. The J gene is TRBJ2-1, the V gene TRBV6-5; 12 nucleotides line up with TRBD2. The CDR3 has 15 residues. V was pared by 6 bases and J by 4 bases, with 4 bases of the junction left unmatched. CDR1 MNHEY and CDR2 SVGAGI come from the germline V gene. Here the CDR3 reads CASSRTSGRYNEQFF. The CDR3 nucleotides are TGTGCCAGCAGCCGAACTAGCGGGAGGTACAATGAGCAGTTCTTC.

This clonotype was seen ten or more times. This chain joins TRBV29-1 and TRBJ2-7; 9 positions match TRBD2. The trim removed 6 bases at V and 2 bases at J, leaving 8 bases unmatched. The CDR3 length is 14 residues. The germline CDR1 and CDR2 sequences are SQVTM and ANQGSEA. The CDR3 loop reads CSVLASSGTYEQYF. The CDR3 DNA reads TGCAGCGTCCTGGCGTCTAGCGGGACCTACGAGCAGTACTTC.

The chain joins TRBV6-6 to TRBJ1-6; TRBD1 matches at 7 bases. Germline assignment: CDR1 MNHNY and CDR2 SVGAGI (reference sequence). V was clipped by 0 bases and J by 10 bases; unmatched bases: 6. The CDR3 covers 15 residues. CDR3 DNA: TGTGCCAGCAGTTACTCGGCAGGGGGTACCTCACCCCTCCACTTT. This codes for CASSYSAGGTSPLHF.

The table lists this clonotype with a few counts. The V call is TRBV9, the J call TRBJ2-5, with a possible D match to TRBD2 (6 bases). Germline CDR1 SGDLS, CDR2 YYNGEE. V was cut by 0 bases and J by 7 bases, with 10 bases left in between. The CDR3 runs to 13 residues. In nucleotides, the CDR3 is TGTGCCAGCAGCGTAGATGGGGGAGGGACCCAGTACTTC. Protein sequence: CASSVDGGGTQYF.

The chain has TRBV12-3 or TRBV12-4 and TRBJ2-1; 15 bases agree with TRBD2. This CDR3 spans 18 amino acids. The J segment lost 8 bases and the V segment lost 3 bases, leaving 11 bases of the junction unmatched. The CDR3 coding sequence is TGTGCCAGCAGTTTGGACAGAGGACTAGCGGGAGGGCCTGATGAGCAGTTCTTC. Encoded protein: CASSLDRGLAGGPDEQFF.

This clonotype occurred many times. The chain couples TRBV20-1 to TRBJ1-1; D remains ambiguous. The ends were cut back, 6 bases at V and 0 bases at J, with 11 bases in the middle. Looked up from germline, CDR1 is DFQATT and CDR2 is SNEGSKA (reference sequence). The CDR3 has 13 residues. The CDR3 bases are TGCAGTGCCATGGGCCCCATGAACACTGAAGCTTTCTTT. This codes for CSAMGPMNTEAFF.